This entry is about one TCR beta chain. Its specificity is not known. This specimen belongs to a study of CD8 T cells in ankylosing spondylitis. The trim removed 0 bases at V and 6 bases at J, leaving 13 bases unmatched. The CDR3 is made up of 17 amino acids. The germline CDR1 and CDR2 sequences are ENHRY and SYGVKD. Study-level results: Researchers reportedly found disease-linked clones significantly enriched in matched ankylosing spondylitis synovial fluid. In the blood and synovial fluid of reactive arthritis, some motif variants had been previously reported.

Quantitative 5'-RACE was performed with molecular barcodes, and it yielded the TCR beta libraries. TCRdb independently ran MiXCR on the 5' RACE reads; one entry per CDR3 protein. The sample has hundreds of thousands of distinct CDR3 sequences, roughly 20% seen once. Sequencing was performed on blood, either unsorted or a sorted T cell fraction (not recorded which). The rearrangement joins TRBV10-3 to TRBJ1-1, with 7 nucleotides matching TRBD1. The source is a female donor with ankylosing spondylitis or in good health (not recorded which). Here the CDR3 reads CAISESKGGRGNPEAFF. In DNA form, the CDR3 reads TGTGCCATCAGTGAGTCGAAAGGGGGCCGGGGCAACCCTGAAGCTTTCTTT.